This T cell receptor (beta chain) was retrieved from a study of glioma-infiltrating T cells after dendritic cell vaccination. In the study overall: Patients had newly diagnosed or recurrent glioblastoma and received dendritic cell vaccines.

All glioblastoma patients lacked an isocitrate dehydrogenase mutation. The length of the CDR3 is 14 residues. V was trimmed by 0 bases and J by 7 bases, leaving 12 bases between them. Per germline, CDR1 SNHLY and CDR2 FYNNEI. Primers: 60 V beta forward and 13 J beta reverse. The data were produced by immunoSEQ multiplex PCR, yet TCRdb's version contains in-frame clones alone and is incomplete. Of tens of thousands of clones listed, about 86% are singletons. Study-wide results and caveats: Longer survival after dendritic cell vaccination followed higher pretreatment TIL content.

This clone came up a few times. Its antigen is unknown. The TCR comes from a human donor with glioblastoma. The sample here was blood, taken before dendritic cell vaccination. The rearrangement uses TRBV2 and TRBJ1-2; tentatively, D is TRBD1 (5 bases). The CDR3 coding sequence is TGTGCCAGCAGTGAAGCGGGGGGGGATGGTGGCTACACCTTC. As protein: CASSEAGGDGGYTF.